This paragraph reports one T cell receptor beta chain. As yet, its antigen is unknown. This CDR3 is 18 amino acids long. With V trimmed by 6 bases and J by 5 bases, 16 bases remained unmatched. The germline gives CDR1 MDHEN, CDR2 SYDVKM. These data come from a study of cytomegalovirus exposure and HLA in healthy donors. The study ran its PCR with 60 Vbeta and 13 Jbeta primers. Data came from immunoSEQ multiplex PCR; TCRdb stores just in-frame clones and leaves some out. Here the sample spans 85,000 to 120,000 clones, about 70% being singletons. Findings and limits, study-wide: A prior analysis recorded that most TCR beta V segments were productive about 90% or about 30% of the time. Later analysis identified a missense DCLRE1C variant that was linked to TCR beta V- and J-gene trimming. With high specificity and sensitivity, the classifier reportedly diagnosed cytomegalovirus status.

Sequenced material: PBMCs. This clonotype originated in a woman aged 45-65 years in good health and CMV-seropositive. The rearrangement links TRBV28 to TRBJ1-4; 9 bases map to TRBD1. The CDR3, as DNA: TGTGCCAGCAGAACACAGGGGGCGACCGCAGCAGAAAATGAAAAACTGTTTTTT. Encoded protein: CASRTQGATAAENEKLFF.